A selection of T cell receptor beta chains follows, all from one sample in a study of molecular identifiers for immune sequencing clone quantification. MiXCR, applied by TCRdb to the PCR reads, yields one record per CDR3 protein. This table holds hundreds of thousands of distinct CDR3 sequences, roughly a fifth found once. The sample was naive CD8+ T cells from blood, with Jurkat cell RNA spiked in. These receptors were taken from a human donor in good health. Some libraries in this study had Jurkat cell RNA spiked in. The CDR3 runs from the conserved cysteine through the conserved F or W.

CASSLEDRPHEQYF,TRBV5-1
CASSSRTGRYTGELFF,TRBV12-3/TRBV12-4
CASSETQGNTEAFF,TRBV10-1
CASTYDARPQGNEQFF,TRBV4-1
CSATGITNEKLFF,TRBV29-1
CASNDLTQMNTEAFF,TRBV2
CAWSPGLAGAEQYF,TRBV30
CASSLAGSNQPQHF,TRBV12-3/TRBV12-4
CASSWDSDMYTDTQYF,TRBV6-2/TRBV6-3
CASSSDRALGEAQYF,TRBV12-3/TRBV12-4
CASSMNGKDSEAFF,TRBV19
CASSQRGDYEQYF,TRBV4-1
CASSPPGYSGNTIYF,TRBV3-1
CASSRLAGGYNEQFF,TRBV7-2
CSARAPSGRYEQYF,TRBV20-1
CASSLAPYGGIDTQYF,TRBV7-2
CASSLEYSGKYEQYF,TRBV28
CASSQGPGGGSYEQYF,TRBV4-1
CASSPMLGAYEQYF,TRBV7-2
CASSYALNRGETEAFF,TRBV6-2/TRBV6-3
CASSQDWIAAYNEQFF,TRBV4-3
CASSPRPGGPEAFF,TRBV14
CASSLPPRSEQYF,TRBV7-2
CASSPLASGSFGEQFF,TRBV7-3
CASSYIPASTDTQYF,TRBV6-5
CASSPGTGFAEAFF,TRBV7-9
CASSQEEGQQYEQYF,TRBV4-1
CASSEWRTGFGAFF,TRBV6-1
CASSPDSAMNTEAFF,TRBV7-9